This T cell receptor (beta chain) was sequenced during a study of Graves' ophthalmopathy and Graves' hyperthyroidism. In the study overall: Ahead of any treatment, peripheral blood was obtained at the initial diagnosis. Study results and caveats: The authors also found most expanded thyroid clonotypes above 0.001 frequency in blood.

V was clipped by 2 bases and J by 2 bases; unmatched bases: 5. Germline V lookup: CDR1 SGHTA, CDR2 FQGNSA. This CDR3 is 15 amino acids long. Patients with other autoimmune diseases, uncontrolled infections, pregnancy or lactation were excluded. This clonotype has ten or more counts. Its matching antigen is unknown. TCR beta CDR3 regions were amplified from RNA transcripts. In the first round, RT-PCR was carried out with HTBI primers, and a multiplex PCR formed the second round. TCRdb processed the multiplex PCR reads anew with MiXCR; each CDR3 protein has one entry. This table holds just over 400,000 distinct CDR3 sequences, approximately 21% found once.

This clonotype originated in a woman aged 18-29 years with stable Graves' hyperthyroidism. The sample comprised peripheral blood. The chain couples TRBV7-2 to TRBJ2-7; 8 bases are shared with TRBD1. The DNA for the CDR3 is TGTGCCAGCAGCTTAATCAGGGGGCCCCCCTACGAGCAGTACTTC. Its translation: CASSLIRGPPYEQYF.